This T cell receptor (beta chain) was observed in a study of shared clonotypes between healthy human individuals. Study overall: For every donor, three CD4 naive, three CD4 memory, two CD8 naive and one CD8 memory plates were used.

In germline, CDR1 is MNHEY, CDR2 SMNVEV (reference sequence). Trimming shortened V by 4 bases and J by 5 bases, and 14 bases separated the two germline ends. CDR3 length: 14 amino acids. In the original workflow: ImmunoSEQ gave junction-only sequences without quality scores, so filtering differed. This table comes from immunoSEQ multiplex PCR, and its TCRdb copy is limited to in-frame clones, with some not included. V, J and clone size reflect that table, while D and trimming were determined from the DNA. The sample consists of about 2.1 million clones, 85% to 95% of them appearing once. Naive CD8 cells lacked CD45RO, underwent positive selection for CCR7 and left out terminally differentiated effector memory CD45RA+ cells.

The receptor's source is a man between 18 and 35 years old in good health. Some clones in this sample may be carry-over from other donors' samples. The chain uses TRBV27 and TRBJ2-5; TRBD2 is a possible D gene (5 bases). Sequenced: naive CD8+ T cells from PBMCs. CDR3 in DNA: TGTGCCAGCAGTTACTACGGAGGTGGGGAGACCCAGTACTTC. Amino acids: CASSYYGGGETQYF.